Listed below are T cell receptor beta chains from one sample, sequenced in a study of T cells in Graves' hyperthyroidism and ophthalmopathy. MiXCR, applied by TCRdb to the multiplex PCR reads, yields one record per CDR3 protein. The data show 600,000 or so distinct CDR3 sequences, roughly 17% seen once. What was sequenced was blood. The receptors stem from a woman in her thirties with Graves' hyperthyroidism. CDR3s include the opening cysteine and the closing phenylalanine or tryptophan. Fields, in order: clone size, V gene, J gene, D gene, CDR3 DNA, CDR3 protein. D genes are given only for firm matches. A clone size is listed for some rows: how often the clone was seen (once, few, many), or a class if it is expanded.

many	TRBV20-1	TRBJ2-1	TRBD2	TGCAGTGCGCTATCTAGCGGGACCGACAATGAGCAGTTCTTC	CSALSSGTDNEQFF
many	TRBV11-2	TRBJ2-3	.	TGTGCCAGCGGTGGGGAAATAGATACGCAGTATTTT	CASGGEIDTQYF
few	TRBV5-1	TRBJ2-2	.	TGCGCCAGCAGCTTTCGGACCACCGGGGAGCTGTTTTTT	CASSFRTTGELFF
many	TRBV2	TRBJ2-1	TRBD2	TGTGCCAGCAGCCCGACTAGCGGGAGAGGCAATGAGCAGTTCTTC	CASSPTSGRGNEQFF
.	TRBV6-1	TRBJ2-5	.	TGTGCCAGCAGACGTAGACCCCGGGACTTAGAAGAGACCCAGTACTTC	CASRRRPRDLEETQYF
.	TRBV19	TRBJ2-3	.	TGTGCCAGTAGTATAGTAGTGGTCTCTCCCCCATACACAGATACGCAGTATTTT	CASSIVVVSPPYTDTQYF
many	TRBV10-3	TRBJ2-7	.	TGTGCCATTTCAGGGGGGTCGACCTACGAGCAGTACTTC	CAISGGSTYEQYF
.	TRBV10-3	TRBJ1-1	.	TGTGCCATCAGTGACAGCGAAGGGAACACTGAAGCTTTCTTT	CAISDSEGNTEAFF
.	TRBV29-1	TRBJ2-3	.	TGCAGCGTTGGGGCTAGCTTACGAAGCGATACGCAGTATTTT	CSVGASLRSDTQYF
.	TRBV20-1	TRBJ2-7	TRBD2	TGCAGTGCTCATCTCGCTAGCGGCGTAACCTACGAGCAGTACTTC	CSAHLASGVTYEQYF
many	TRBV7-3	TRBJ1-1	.	TGTGCCAGCAGCCCCCGGGACTTGAGTTCGAGGAACACTGAAGCTTTCTTT	CASSPRDLSSRNTEAFF
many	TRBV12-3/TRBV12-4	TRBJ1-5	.	TGTGCCAGCAGTTTTGGGCGCAGGGGTCATCAGCCCCAGCATTTT	CASSFGRRGHQPQHF
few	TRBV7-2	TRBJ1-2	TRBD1	TGTGCCAGCAGCCCAGACAGGGGGAGCTATGGCTACACCTTC	CASSPDRGSYGYTF
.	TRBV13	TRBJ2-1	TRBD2	TGTGCCAGCAGGATAGGACTAGCGGGAGTCATTAGTAATGAGCAGTTCTTC	CASRIGLAGVISNEQFF
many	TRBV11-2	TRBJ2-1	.	TGTGCCAGCAGCTTCCTCGGCGGGTCGAGGGGCAATGAGCAGTTCTTC	CASSFLGGSRGNEQFF
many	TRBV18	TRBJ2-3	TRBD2	TGTGCCAGCTCACCACCGCGCGGGAGTCTTGGAGATACGCAGTATTTT	CASSPPRGSLGDTQYF
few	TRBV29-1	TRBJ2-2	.	TGCAGCGTTCCTAAGGCCGGGAAACTGTTTTTT	CSVPKAGKLFF
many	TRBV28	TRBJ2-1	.	TGTGCCAGCAGTTTGGGCAGCCCACTACCTGGCAATGAGCAGTTCTTC	CASSLGSPLPGNEQFF
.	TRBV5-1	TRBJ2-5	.	TGCGCCAGCAGCTTGATAGGCAGACAAGAGACCCAGTACTTC	CASSLIGRQETQYF
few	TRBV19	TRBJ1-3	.	TGTGCCAGTAGTCTGACAGGCGACATCGCGGGAAACACCATATATTTT	CASSLTGDIAGNTIYF
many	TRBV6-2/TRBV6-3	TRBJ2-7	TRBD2	TGTGCCAGCAGTTACTCTAGCCGACTAGCGGGCATTACCTACGAGCAGTACTTC	CASSYSSRLAGITYEQYF
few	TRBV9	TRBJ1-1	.	TGTGCCAGCAGCGTGGGACCGAAAATGAACACTGAAGCTTTCTTT	CASSVGPKMNTEAFF
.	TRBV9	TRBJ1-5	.	TGTGCCAGCAGCCCCGGGGGGAGTGTGCGTCAGCCCCAGCATTTT	CASSPGGSVRQPQHF
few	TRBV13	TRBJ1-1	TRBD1	TGTGCCAGCAGCCCGACCGGGACAGGGATCATGAACACTGAAGCTTTCTTT	CASSPTGTGIMNTEAFF
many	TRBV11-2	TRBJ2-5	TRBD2	TGTGCCAGCAGCTTACGGCGCGGGAGCGACGGGCGGACCCAGTACTTC	CASSLRRGSDGRTQYF
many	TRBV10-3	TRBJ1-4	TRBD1	TGTGCCGTTAGGGCAGGGGGCGAGGAAAAACTGTTTTTT	CAVRAGGEEKLFF
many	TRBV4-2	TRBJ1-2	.	TGTGCCAGCAGCCAACGAACAGGGATCTATGGCTACACCTTC	CASSQRTGIYGYTF
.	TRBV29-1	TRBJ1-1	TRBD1	TGCAGCGTGGGAAGACAGGGGGGGAACACTGAAGCTTTCTTT	CSVGRQGGNTEAFF
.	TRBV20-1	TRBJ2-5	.	TGCAGTGCTAGAGATAGAATCGGGGGAGAGACCCAGTACTTC	CSARDRIGGETQYF
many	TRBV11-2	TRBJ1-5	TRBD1	TGTGCCAGCAGCTTAGTAGCGGACAGGGGTGTCAATCAGCCCCAGCATTTT	CASSLVADRGVNQPQHF
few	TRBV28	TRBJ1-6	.	TGTGCCAGCAGTTTTAGGGTTCCAAATTCACCCCTCCACTTT	CASSFRVPNSPLHF
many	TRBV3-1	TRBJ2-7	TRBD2	TGTGCCAGCAGCCAAACTAGCGGGGGGTACGAGCAGTACTTC	CASSQTSGGYEQYF
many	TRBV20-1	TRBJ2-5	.	TGCAGTGCTAGATCGCGGGCGACCCAGTACTTC	CSARSRATQYF
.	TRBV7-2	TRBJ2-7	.	TGTGCCAGCAGCCGTGAGGCGGGGCTAGCGGCCAGGGGTGAGCAGTACTTC	CASSREAGLAARGEQYF
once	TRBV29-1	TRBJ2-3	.	TGCAGCGTCCACCGGGCATCCTTCACAGATACGCAGTATTTT	CSVHRASFTDTQYF
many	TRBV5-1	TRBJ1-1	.	TGCGCCAGCAGCTTGGATCCGGTCCCGAACACTGAAGCTTTCTTT	CASSLDPVPNTEAFF
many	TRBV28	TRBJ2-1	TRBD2	TGTGCCAGCAGAGGACTAGCACCCAAAAGGGGCAATGAGCAGTTCTTC	CASRGLAPKRGNEQFF